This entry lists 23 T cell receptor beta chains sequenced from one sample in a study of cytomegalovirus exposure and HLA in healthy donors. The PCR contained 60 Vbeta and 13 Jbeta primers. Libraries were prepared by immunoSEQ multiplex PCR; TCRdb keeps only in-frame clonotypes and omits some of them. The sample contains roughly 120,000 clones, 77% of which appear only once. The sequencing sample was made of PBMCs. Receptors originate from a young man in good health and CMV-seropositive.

CDR3 sequence: CASSGGGGPPYEQYF. Here the CDR3 DNA reads TGTGCCAGCAGCGGGGGGGGAGGGCCCCCCTACGAGCAGTACTTC. V gene TRBV9 combines with J gene TRBJ2-7; TRBD2 matches at 7 bases. This CDR3 spans 15 amino acids. Germline-derived CDR1 and CDR2 are SGDLS and YYNGEE. After removal of 3 bases from V and 2 bases from J, the junction contained 8 bases not matched to a gene. Full variable domain (rest looked up from reference TRBV9 and TRBJ2-7): DSGVTQTPKHLITATGQRVTLRCSPRSGDLSVYWYQQSLDQGLQFLIQYYNGEERAKGNILERFSAQQFPDLHSELNLSSLELGDSALYFCASSGGGGPPYEQYFGPGTRLTVT.

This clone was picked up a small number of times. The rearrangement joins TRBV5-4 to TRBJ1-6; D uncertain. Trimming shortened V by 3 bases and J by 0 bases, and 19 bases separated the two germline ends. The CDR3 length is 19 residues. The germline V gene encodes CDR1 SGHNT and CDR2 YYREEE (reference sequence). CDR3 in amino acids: CASSSGGLRASSYNSPLHF. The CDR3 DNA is TGTGCCAGCAGCTCCGGTGGGCTCCGTGCGAGCTCCTATAATTCACCCCTCCACTTT.

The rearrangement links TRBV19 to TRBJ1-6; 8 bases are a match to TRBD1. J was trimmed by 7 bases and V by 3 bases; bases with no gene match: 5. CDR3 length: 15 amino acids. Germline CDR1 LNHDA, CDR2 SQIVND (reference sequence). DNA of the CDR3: TGTGCCAGTAGTATCGGACAGGGAATGAATTCACCCCTCCACTTT. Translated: CASSIGQGMNSPLHF.

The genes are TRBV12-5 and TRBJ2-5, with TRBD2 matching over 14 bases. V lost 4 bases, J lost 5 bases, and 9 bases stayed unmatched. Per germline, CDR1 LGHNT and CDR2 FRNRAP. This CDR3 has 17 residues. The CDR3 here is CASGSPGLAGVVETQYF. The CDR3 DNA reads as TGTGCTAGTGGTTCCCCGGGACTAGCGGGAGTGGTGGAGACCCAGTACTTC.

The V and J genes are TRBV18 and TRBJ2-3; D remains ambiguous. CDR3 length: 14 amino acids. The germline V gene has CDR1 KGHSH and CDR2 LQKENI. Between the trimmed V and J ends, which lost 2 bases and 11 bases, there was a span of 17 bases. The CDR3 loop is CASSPNFVPDVQYF. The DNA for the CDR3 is TGTGCCAGCTCACCAAACTTCGTGCCCGATGTGCAGTATTTT.

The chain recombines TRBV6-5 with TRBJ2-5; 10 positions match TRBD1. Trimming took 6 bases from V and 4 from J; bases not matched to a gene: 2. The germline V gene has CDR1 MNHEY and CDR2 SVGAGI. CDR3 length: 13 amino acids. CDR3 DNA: TGTGCCAGCAGGGGACAGGGGTTAGAGACCCAGTACTTC. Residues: CASRGQGLETQYF.

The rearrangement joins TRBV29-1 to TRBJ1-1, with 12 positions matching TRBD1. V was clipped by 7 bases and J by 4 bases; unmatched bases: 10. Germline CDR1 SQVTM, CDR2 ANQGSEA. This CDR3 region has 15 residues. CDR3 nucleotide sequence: TGCAGCGCAAGGGGACAGGGGGCGCCGGTCACTGAAGCTTTCTTT. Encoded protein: CSARGQGAPVTEAFF.

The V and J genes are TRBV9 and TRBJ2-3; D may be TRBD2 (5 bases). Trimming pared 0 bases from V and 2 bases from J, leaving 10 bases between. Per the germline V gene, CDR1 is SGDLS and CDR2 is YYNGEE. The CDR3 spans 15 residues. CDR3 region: CASSVGMEATDTQYF. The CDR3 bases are TGTGCCAGCAGCGTAGGAATGGAGGCCACAGATACGCAGTATTTT. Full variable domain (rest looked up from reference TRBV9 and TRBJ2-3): DSGVTQTPKHLITATGQRVTLRCSPRSGDLSVYWYQQSLDQGLQFLIQYYNGEERAKGNILERFSAQQFPDLHSELNLSSLELGDSALYFCASSVGMEATDTQYFGPGTRLTVL.

The CDR3 reads CASSDGQTSGIIDTQYF. CDR3 DNA sequence: TGTGCCAGCAGCGACGGACAAACTAGCGGGATTATAGATACGCAGTATTTT. V and J are TRBV16 and TRBJ2-3; 10 bases agree with TRBD2. After removal of 5 bases from V and 5 bases from J, the junction contained 13 bases not matched to a gene. CDR1 is KGHSY, CDR2 FQNENV, per germline. This CDR3 contains 17 residues.

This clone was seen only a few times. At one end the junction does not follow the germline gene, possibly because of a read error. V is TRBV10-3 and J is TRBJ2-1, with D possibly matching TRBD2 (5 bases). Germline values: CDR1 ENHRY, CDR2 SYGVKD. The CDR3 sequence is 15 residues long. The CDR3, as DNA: TGTGCCAGCAGTTACTCGGACTTGAATGACAATGAGCAGTTCTTC. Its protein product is CASSYSDLNDNEQFF.

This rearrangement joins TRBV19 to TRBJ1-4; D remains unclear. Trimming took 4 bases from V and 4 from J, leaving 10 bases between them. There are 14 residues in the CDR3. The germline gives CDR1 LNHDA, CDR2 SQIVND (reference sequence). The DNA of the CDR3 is TGTGCCAGTAGTACCGGACTGATTAATGAAAAACTGTTTTTT. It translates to CASSTGLINEKLFF.

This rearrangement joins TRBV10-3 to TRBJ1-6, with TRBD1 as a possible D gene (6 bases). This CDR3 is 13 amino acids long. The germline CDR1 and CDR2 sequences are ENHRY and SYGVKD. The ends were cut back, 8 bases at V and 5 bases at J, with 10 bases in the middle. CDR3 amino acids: CAIGGHNNSPLHF. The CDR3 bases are TGTGCCATCGGGGGCCATAATAATTCACCCCTCCACTTT.

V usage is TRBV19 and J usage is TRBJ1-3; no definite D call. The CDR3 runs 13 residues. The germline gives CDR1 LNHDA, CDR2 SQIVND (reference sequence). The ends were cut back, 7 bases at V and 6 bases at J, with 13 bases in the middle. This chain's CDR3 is CASMEEMENTIYF. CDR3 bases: TGTGCCAGTATGGAGGAGATGGAAAACACCATATATTTT.

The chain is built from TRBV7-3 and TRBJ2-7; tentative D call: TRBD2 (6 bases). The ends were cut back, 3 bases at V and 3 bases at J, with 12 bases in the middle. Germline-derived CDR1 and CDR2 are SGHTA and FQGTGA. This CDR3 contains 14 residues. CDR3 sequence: CASSFGGVYYEQYF. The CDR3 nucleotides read TGTGCCAGCAGCTTCGGAGGGGTCTACTACGAGCAGTACTTC.

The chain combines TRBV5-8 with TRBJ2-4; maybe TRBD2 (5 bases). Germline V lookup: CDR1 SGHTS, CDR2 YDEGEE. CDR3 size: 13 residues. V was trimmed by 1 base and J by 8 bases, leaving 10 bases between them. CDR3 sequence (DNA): TGTGCCAGCAGCTTGTCGGGGAGAGACATTCAGTACTTC. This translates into CASSLSGRDIQYF.

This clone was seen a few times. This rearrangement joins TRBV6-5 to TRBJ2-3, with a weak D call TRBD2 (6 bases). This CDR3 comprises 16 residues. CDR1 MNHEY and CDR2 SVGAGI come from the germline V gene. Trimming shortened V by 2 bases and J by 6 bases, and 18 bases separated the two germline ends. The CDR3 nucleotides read TGTGCCAGCAGTTACCTTCGGGAGACGGGTTCGGATACGCAGTATTTT. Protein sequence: CASSYLRETGSDTQYF.

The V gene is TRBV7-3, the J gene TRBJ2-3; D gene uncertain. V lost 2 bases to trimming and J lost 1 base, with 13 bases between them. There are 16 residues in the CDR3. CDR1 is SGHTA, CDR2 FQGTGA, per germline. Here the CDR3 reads CASSLGGLGGTDTQYF. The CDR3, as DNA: TGTGCCAGCAGCTTAGGCGGTCTAGGAGGCACAGATACGCAGTATTTT. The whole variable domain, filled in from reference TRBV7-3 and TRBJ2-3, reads GAGVSQTPSNKVTEKGKYVELRCDPISGHTALYWYRQSLGQGPEFLIYFQGTGAADDSGLPNDRFFAVRPEGSVSTLKIQRTERGDSAVYLCASSLGGLGGTDTQYFGPGTRLTVL.

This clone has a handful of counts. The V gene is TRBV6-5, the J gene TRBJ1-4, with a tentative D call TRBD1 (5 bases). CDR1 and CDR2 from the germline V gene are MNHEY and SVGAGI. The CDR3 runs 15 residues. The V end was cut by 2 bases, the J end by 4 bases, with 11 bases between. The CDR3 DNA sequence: TGTGCCAGCAGTTACAAACAGGAACATAATGAAAAACTGTTTTTT. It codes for CASSYKQEHNEKLFF.

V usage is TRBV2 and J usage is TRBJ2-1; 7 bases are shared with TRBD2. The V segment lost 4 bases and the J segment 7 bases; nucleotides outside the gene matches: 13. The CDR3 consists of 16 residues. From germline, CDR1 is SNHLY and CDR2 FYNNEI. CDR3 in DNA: TGTGCCAGCAGTGCGGCCACGACTAGCCTTCTGAATGAGCAGTTCTTC. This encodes CASSAATTSLLNEQFF.

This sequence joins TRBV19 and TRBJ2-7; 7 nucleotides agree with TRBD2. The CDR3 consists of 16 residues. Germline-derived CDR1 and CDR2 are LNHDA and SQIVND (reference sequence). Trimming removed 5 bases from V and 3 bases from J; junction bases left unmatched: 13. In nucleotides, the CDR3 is TGTGCCAGTAGTCTCCTAGGCGGGAGCGCCCACTACGAGCAGTACTTC. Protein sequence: CASSLLGGSAHYEQYF.

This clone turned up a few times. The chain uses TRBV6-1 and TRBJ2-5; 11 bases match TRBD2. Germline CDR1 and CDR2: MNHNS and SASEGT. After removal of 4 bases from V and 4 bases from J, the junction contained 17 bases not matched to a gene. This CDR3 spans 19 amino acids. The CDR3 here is CASSVPRGLAANEGETQYF. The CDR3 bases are TGTGCCAGCAGTGTCCCCCGGGGACTAGCGGCCAACGAGGGAGAGACCCAGTACTTC.

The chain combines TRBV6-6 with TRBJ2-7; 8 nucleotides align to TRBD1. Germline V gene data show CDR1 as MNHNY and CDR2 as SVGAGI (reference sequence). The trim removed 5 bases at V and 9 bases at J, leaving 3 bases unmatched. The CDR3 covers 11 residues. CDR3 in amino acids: CASSPGGPQYF. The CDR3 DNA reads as TGTGCCAGCAGTCCAGGGGGCCCGCAGTACTTC.

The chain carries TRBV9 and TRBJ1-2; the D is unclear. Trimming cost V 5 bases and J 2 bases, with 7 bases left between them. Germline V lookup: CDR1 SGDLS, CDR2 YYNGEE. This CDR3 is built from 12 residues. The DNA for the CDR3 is TGTGCCAGCAGTTCGGGGAACTATGGCTACACCTTC. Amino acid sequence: CASSSGNYGYTF.